These 18 T cell receptor beta chains were sequenced from one sample in a study of blood T cell repertoires in COVID-19. Only in-frame clones appear in the TCRdb table, and some are missing; sequencing was by immunoSEQ multiplex PCR. The table has 30,000 to 40,000 clones, 82% seen once; the top ten hold around 41%. Sequenced material: peripheral blood. The receptors shown here come from a man at least 80 years old with active or convalescent COVID-19.

The V gene is TRBV6-5, the J gene TRBJ1-1; a weak D match, TRBD1 (5 bases). Germline-derived CDR1 and CDR2 are MNHEY and SVGAGI. V was trimmed by 5 bases and J by 5 bases, leaving 12 bases between them. The CDR3 spans 13 residues. The CDR3 DNA reads as TGTGCCAGCAGTAAGACAGTGGGGACTGAAGCTTTCTTT. This gives the protein CASSKTVGTEAFF.

The sample holds one count of this clone. This chain uses TRBV21-1 with TRBJ2-2; the D call of TRBD1 is as the table states it, not checked on the DNA. TRBV21-1 is given as a pseudogene. This CDR3 is 15 amino acids long. The CDR3 DNA is TGTGCCAGCAGCACCGACAACTCGAACACCGGGGAGCTGTTTTTT. As protein: CASSTDNSNTGELFF.

V and J are TRBV14 and TRBJ2-7; D is possibly TRBD1 (5 bases). CDR3 size: 16 residues. The V and J ends lost 0 bases and 3 bases respectively, with 15 bases between them. Looked up from germline, CDR1 is SGHDN and CDR2 is FVKESK. The CDR3 sequence: CASSQDLARAYYEQYF. CDR3 bases: TGTGCCAGCAGCCAAGATCTTGCCAGGGCCTACTACGAGCAGTACTTC.

This chain connects TRBV12-3 or TRBV12-4 to TRBJ2-5, with a weak D call TRBD1 (5 bases). V was shortened by 6 bases and J by 4 bases, with 12 bases between the two germline ends. The CDR3 spans 13 residues. CDR3 coding DNA: TGTGCCAGCAGAAAGGGGTCGGGAGAGACCCAGTACTTC. Protein sequence: CASRKGSGETQYF.

The chain uses TRBV18 and TRBJ1-1; the match to TRBD1 covers 9 bases. Germline values: CDR1 KGHSH, CDR2 LQKENI. CDR3 length: 13 residues. V lost 6 bases, J lost 3 bases, and 2 bases stayed unmatched. The CDR3 nucleotides read TGTGCCAGCTCCCGGGACAGGGACACTGAAGCTTTCTTT. This sequence encodes CASSRDRDTEAFF.

The chain carries TRBV10-3 and TRBJ1-5, with TRBD1 matching over 9 bases. The length of the CDR3 is 14 residues. Trimming at V came to 5 bases and at J to 2 bases, leaving 1 base not matched to a gene. Looked up from germline, CDR1 is ENHRY and CDR2 is SYGVKD. For the CDR3, the DNA is TGTGCCATCAGTCGGACAGGGGGCAATCAGCCCCAGCATTTT. It translates to CAISRTGGNQPQHF.

This sequence joins TRBV7-9 and TRBJ1-6; D is ambiguous. Trimming pared 8 bases from V and 5 bases from J, leaving 7 bases between. The CDR3 consists of 12 residues. Germline CDR1 is SEHNR and CDR2 is FQNEAQ (reference sequence). This CDR3 is CASSTNNSPLHF. CDR3 bases: TGTGCCAGCTCCACAAATAATTCACCCCTCCACTTT. Full variable domain (outside the CDR3, taken from reference TRBV7-9 and TRBJ1-6): DTGVSQNPRHKITKRGQNVTFRCDPISEHNRLYWYRQTLGQGPEFLTYFQNEAQLEKSRLLSDRFSAERPKGSFSTLEIQRTEQGDSAMYLCASSTNNSPLHFGNGTRLTVT.

This chain connects TRBV28 to TRBJ2-7; 13 bases map to TRBD2. V shed 6 bases and J 3 bases; nucleotides not matched to a gene: 5. CDR3 length: 15 residues. The germline gives CDR1 MDHEN, CDR2 SYDVKM. The CDR3 coding sequence is TGTGCCAGCAGAATGACTAGCGGGAGGAACTACGAGCAGTACTTC. It is translated as CASRMTSGRNYEQYF.

The V gene is TRBV18, the J gene TRBJ1-5; D not resolved. The CDR3 covers 13 residues. V lost 6 bases, J lost 3 bases, and 9 bases lay in between. CDR1 KGHSH and CDR2 LQKENI come from the germline V gene. This chain's CDR3 is CASSREINQPQHF. The CDR3 nucleotides read TGTGCCAGCTCGCGGGAAATCAATCAGCCCCAGCATTTT. The full variable domain, with the rest looked up from reference TRBV18 and TRBJ1-5, is NAGVMQNPRHLVRRRGQEARLRCSPMKGHSHVYWYRQLPEEGLKFMVYLQKENIIDESGMPKERFSAEFPKEGPSILRIQQVVRGDSAAYFCASSREINQPQHFGDGTRLSIL.

The V gene is TRBV27, the J gene TRBJ1-1; D gene ambiguous. V lost 6 bases and J 5 bases, leaving 10 bases between the germline ends. The CDR3 totals 12 residues. Germline V CDR1 and CDR2: MNHEY, SMNVEV (reference sequence). CDR3 sequence (DNA): TGTGCCAGCAGCGTAGGAGGTACTGAAGCTTTCTTT. Translation: CASSVGGTEAFF.

V usage is TRBV30 and J usage is TRBJ2-3; 9 bases are a match to TRBD1. Germline CDR1 and CDR2: GTSNPN and SVGIG (reference sequence). The CDR3 covers 15 residues. V was pared by 0 bases and J by 6 bases, with 7 bases of the junction left unmatched. The CDR3 region has the DNA TGTGCCTGGAGTGTAAGGACAGGGGCACGGGATACGCAGTATTTT. This gives the protein CAWSVRTGARDTQYF.

This clone was detected only a few times. V is TRBV19 and J is TRBJ1-5, with 7 positions matching TRBD1. Losses at the gene ends were 7 bases for V and 0 bases for J; bases not matched to a gene: 3. Germline loops: CDR1 LNHDA, CDR2 SQIVND (reference sequence). This CDR3 has 14 amino acids. In DNA form, the CDR3 reads TGTGCCAGTACCGACAGGGATAGCAATCAGCCCCAGCATTTT. It encodes CASTDRDSNQPQHF. Full variable domain (missing parts from reference TRBV19 and TRBJ1-5): DGGITQSPKYLFRKEGQNVTLSCEQNLNHDAMYWYRQDPGQGLRLIYYSQIVNDFQKGDIAEGYSVSREKKESFPLTVTSAQKNPTAFYLCASTDRDSNQPQHFGDGTRLSIL.

The J gene is TRBJ1-1, the V gene TRBV5-8; D is ambiguous. The V gene lost 3 bases and the J gene lost 8 bases, with 17 bases spanning the gap. The CDR3 length is 14 residues. From germline, CDR1 is SGHTS and CDR2 YDEGEE. The CDR3 reads CASSWEDSRPEAFF. CDR3 sequence (DNA): TGTGCCAGCAGCTGGGAGGATAGCCGTCCAGAAGCTTTCTTT. Full variable domain (rest looked up from reference TRBV5-8 and TRBJ1-1): EAGVTQSPTHLIKTRGQQATLRCSPISGHTSVYWYQQALGLGLQFLLWYDEGEERNRGNFPPRFSGRQFPNYSSELNVNALELEDSALYLCASSWEDSRPEAFFGQGTRLTVV.

V and J are TRBV25-1 and TRBJ1-1; D is unresolved. Per germline, CDR1 MGHDK and CDR2 SYGVNS. Trimming left V 7 bases short and J 1 base short, with 10 bases between. The CDR3 is 13 residues long. CDR3: CASKSKPNTEAFF. CDR3 nucleotide sequence: TGTGCCAGCAAATCTAAGCCGAACACTGAAGCTTTCTTT.

The chain is built from TRBV5-4 and TRBJ2-1, with D perhaps TRBD1 (7 bases). The CDR3 is 17 residues long. The germline V gene encodes CDR1 SGHNT and CDR2 YYREEE (reference sequence). Trimming took off 4 bases at V and 6 bases at J, with 23 bases between the two ends. DNA for the CDR3: TGTGCCAGCAGCCCCGGGGGAGGACAGGTACTTATCAATGAGCAGTTCTTC. It specifies CASSPGGGQVLINEQFF.

Only one count was recorded for this clone. An end of the junction differs from the germline gene, which may be a read error. V usage is TRBV20-1 and J usage is TRBJ2-1, with D perhaps TRBD1 (6 bases). Germline assignment: CDR1 DFQATT and CDR2 SNEGSKA (reference sequence). CDR3 length equals 11 residues. This chain's CDR3 is CSARPRGDQLF. In DNA, the CDR3 is TGCAGTGCTAGACCCAGGGGTGATCAGCTCTTC.

The chain recombines TRBV7-9 with TRBJ1-1, with D possibly being TRBD1 (6 bases). Germline CDR1 SEHNR, CDR2 FQNEAQ (reference sequence). The V and J ends lost 6 bases and 1 base respectively, with 12 bases between them. CDR3 length: 14 amino acids. This CDR3 reads CASRGDTTNTEAFF. The CDR3 nucleotides read TGTGCCAGCAGAGGGGACACAACGAACACTGAAGCTTTCTTT.

In its sample, this clone was seen a few times. The J gene is TRBJ2-1, the V gene TRBV4-3, with TRBD1 as a possible D gene (6 bases). V shed 3 bases and J shed 2 bases, with 11 bases lying between them. Germline lookup yields CDR1 LGHNA and CDR2 YSLEER. The CDR3 runs 15 residues. CDR3 residues: CASSQGAGAYNEQFF. The CDR3 DNA follows: TGCGCCAGCAGCCAGGGGGCAGGGGCCTACAATGAGCAGTTCTTC.